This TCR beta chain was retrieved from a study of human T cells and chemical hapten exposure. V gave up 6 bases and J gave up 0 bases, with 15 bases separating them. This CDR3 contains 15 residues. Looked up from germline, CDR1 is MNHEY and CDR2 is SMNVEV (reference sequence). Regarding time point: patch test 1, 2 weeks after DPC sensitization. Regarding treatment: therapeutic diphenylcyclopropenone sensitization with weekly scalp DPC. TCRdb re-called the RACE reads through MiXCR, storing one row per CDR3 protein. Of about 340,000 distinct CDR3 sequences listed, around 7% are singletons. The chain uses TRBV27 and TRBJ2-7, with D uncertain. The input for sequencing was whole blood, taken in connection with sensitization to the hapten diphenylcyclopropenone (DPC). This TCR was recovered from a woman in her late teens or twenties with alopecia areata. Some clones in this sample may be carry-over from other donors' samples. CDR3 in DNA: TGTGCCAGCAGCCAGAAGGGTCAGACCTCCTACGAGCAGTACTTC. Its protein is CASSQKGQTSYEQYF.